Listed below are T cell receptor beta chains from one sample, sequenced in a study of CD8+ T cells in alopecia areata. Some clones are missing from TCRdb's copy, which holds only in-frame ones; the method was immunoSEQ multiplex PCR. The sample lists about 82,000 clones, 51% seen once, with around 5% in the top ten. The source material was NKG2D-high CD8+ T cells sorted from blood. The origin of the receptors is a human donor with alopecia areata. Both conserved end residues are trimmed from each CDR3. Fields, in order: J gene, V gene, CDR3 length, CDR3 protein.

TRBJ2-2 | TRBV28 | 12 | ASSLQRGTGELF
- | TRBV29-1 | 8 | SVRVTEQY
TRBJ2-7 | TRBV27 | 11 | ASSPTLTYEQY
TRBJ2-3 | TRBV4-1 | 14 | ASSHMIAGGTDTQY
TRBJ2-3 | TRBV29-1 | 10 | SVPVMADTQY
TRBJ2-5 | TRBV30 | 11 | AWSVWSQETQY
TRBJ2-5 | TRBV29-1 | 12 | SVPVWAEGETQY
TRBJ1-3 | TRBV28 | 9 | ASSFGGEIY
TRBJ2-7 | TRBV9 | 11 | ASSVGSTYEQY
TRBJ1-2 | TRBV23-1 | 11 | APRGNKIYGYT
TRBJ1-2 | TRBV7-9 | 14 | ASSLALGEPNYGYT
TRBJ2-3 | TRBV28 | 13 | ASSPPTLPTDTQY
TRBJ1-2 | TRBV27 | 15 | ASTPLTLALINYGYT
TRBJ2-4 | TRBV27 | 12 | ASSPGQGRNIQY
TRBJ1-2 | TRBV5-6 | 12 | ASSLVSGDYGYT
TRBJ2-2 | TRBV29-1 | 11 | SGGVGVEGELF
TRBJ2-3 | TRBV27 | 13 | ASSVAVFRADTQY
TRBJ2-7 | TRBV27 | 10 | ATGTGGNEQY
TRBJ2-6 | TRBV27 | 13 | ASRGLNSGANVLT
TRBJ2-3 | TRBV28 | 11 | ASSRRDTDTQY
TRBJ1-5 | TRBV27 | 10 | ASSLTGGPQH
TRBJ2-7 | TRBV5-6 | 11 | ASSLGSPYEQY
TRBJ2-3 | TRBV11-2 | 13 | ASRMGTVSTDTQY
TRBJ2-2 | TRBV27 | 10 | ASSLNTGELF
TRBJ2-2 | TRBV7-2 | 15 | ASSLVAGTGDTGELF
TRBJ2-3 | TRBV29-1 | 10 | SVRGSTDTQY
TRBJ2-1 | TRBV2 | 11 | ASSAWTTNEQF
TRBJ2-1 | TRBV7-8 | 11 | ASSFGGLSEQF
TRBJ2-3 | TRBV5-4 | 12 | ASSPSGSTDTQY
TRBJ2-1 | TRBV29-1 | 11 | SAVAGGSGEQF
TRBJ1-1 | TRBV27 | 10 | ASSLGNTEAF
TRBJ2-2 | TRBV15 | 12 | ATSNRVGTGELF
TRBJ2-1 | TRBV6-5 | 13 | ASKDGSSSYNEQF
TRBJ2-7 | TRBV14 | 9 | ASSQGDRLY
TRBJ2-1 | TRBV27 | 12 | ASSSGLADNEQF
TRBJ2-1 | TRBV18 | 12 | ASSGASGELEQF
TRBJ2-7 | TRBV4-1 | 11 | ASSRAPGYEQY
TRBJ2-5 | TRBV7-8 | 14 | ASSSLTGRKQETQY
TRBJ2-5 | TRBV30 | 12 | AWNPGLAGETQY
TRBJ2-7 | TRBV29-1 | 9 | SVASLGEQY
TRBJ2-7 | TRBV2 | 14 | ASSEIGQGEWYEQY
TRBJ2-2 | TRBV30 | 11 | AWMTGLTGELF
TRBJ1-1 | TRBV6-5 | 11 | ASTTLSNTEAF
TRBJ1-2 | TRBV11-3 | 10 | ASSPGGYGYT
TRBJ1-1 | TRBV4-1 | 12 | ASSQGAGNTEAF
TRBJ2-5 | TRBV6-1 | 13 | ASGGVGPSAETQY
TRBJ2-3 | TRBV4-1 | 18 | ASSQEGSGGPVVSTDTQY
TRBJ2-5 | TRBV14 | 13 | ASSQTDGYQETQY
TRBJ2-7 | TRBV18 | 12 | ASSPGQGSYEQY
TRBJ2-2 | TRBV2 | 13 | ASQTGQPNTGELF